The 21 T cell receptor beta chains given below trace back to one sample, sequenced in a study of blood T cell repertoires in COVID-19. Method: immunoSEQ multiplex PCR; TCRdb's copy keeps in-frame clones and lacks some. This table has under 35,000 clones, 85% to 90% appearing once. The sequenced sample consisted of peripheral blood. The receptor set was obtained from a human donor in a cohort sampled during active COVID-19.

This chain connects TRBV13 to TRBJ1-1; 8 nucleotides line up with TRBD1. V shed 3 bases and J 4 bases; nucleotides not matched to a gene: 4. Germline CDR1 is PRHDT and CDR2 is FYEKMQ (reference sequence). The CDR3 runs 14 residues. The CDR3 DNA follows: TGTGCCAGCAGCTTCCCAGGGGGCGGCACTGAAGCTTTCTTT. Translating it yields CASSFPGGGTEAFF.

The V call is TRBV2, the J call TRBJ2-1; a weak D match, TRBD1 (6 bases). V lost 5 bases to trimming and J lost 6 bases, with 11 bases between them. The CDR3 is 13 residues long. Germline CDR1 and CDR2: SNHLY and FYNNEI. The DNA of the CDR3 is TGTGCCAGCAGTAGGGCAGGGGCCAATGAGCAGTTCTTC. Translated, it gives CASSRAGANEQFF.

This clone was seen only a few times. V usage is TRBV11-3 and J usage is TRBJ1-6; perhaps TRBD1 as D (6 bases). This CDR3 has 15 residues. Per the germline V gene, CDR1 is SGHNT and CDR2 is YENEEA. V lost 0 bases and J lost 9, with 12 bases in between. CDR3 in DNA: TGTGCCAGCAGCTTAGATGGAACAGGGACTTCACCCCTCCACTTT. Its translation is CASSLDGTGTSPLHF.

V and J are TRBV2 and TRBJ2-6, with TRBD2 as a possible D gene (6 bases). V was shortened by 3 bases and J by 1 base, with 13 bases between the two germline ends. Germline loops: CDR1 SNHLY, CDR2 FYNNEI. The length of the CDR3 is 17 residues. The CDR3 spells CASSEGLSPSGANVLTF. For the CDR3, the DNA is TGTGCCAGCAGTGAGGGACTGAGTCCTTCTGGGGCCAACGTCCTGACTTTC. Full variable domain (outside the CDR3, taken from reference TRBV2 and TRBJ2-6): EPEVTQTPSHQVTQMGQEVILRCVPISNHLYFYWYRQILGQKVEFLVSFYNNEISEKSEIFDDQFSVERPDGSNFTLKIRSTKLEDSAMYFCASSEGLSPSGANVLTFGAGSRLTVL.

The chain employs TRBV6-6 and TRBJ1-1; D not resolved. The CDR3 extends over 12 amino acids. CDR1 is MNHNY, CDR2 SVGAGI, per germline (reference sequence). V lost 3 bases and J lost 5, with 7 bases in between. DNA for the CDR3: TGTGCCAGCAGTTATTTGGAGACTGAAGCTTTCTTT. It is translated as CASSYLETEAFF.

The chain carries TRBV6-2 or TRBV6-3 and TRBJ2-7; D gene unclear. This CDR3 is 12 amino acids long. The V gene's germline CDR1 is MNHEY and CDR2 SVGEGT. Deletions cut 6 bases from V and 2 bases from J, with 8 bases between. CDR3 protein: CASSTLAYEQYF. The CDR3 DNA follows: TGTGCCAGCAGCACCCTAGCCTACGAGCAGTACTTC.

The V and J genes are TRBV4-1 and TRBJ1-3; D possibly corresponds to TRBD1 (5 bases). The CDR3 has 15 amino acids. The V end was cut by 0 bases, the J end by 7 bases, with 13 bases between. The germline V gene encodes CDR1 MGHRA and CDR2 YSYEKL. The DNA for the CDR3 is TGCGCCAGCAGCCAAGATCACGGGCAGGGCAACACCATATATTTT. Translation: CASSQDHGQGNTIYF.

The rearrangement joins TRBV6-2 or TRBV6-3 to TRBJ2-3; D is ambiguous. Germline V CDR1 and CDR2: MNHEY, SVGEGT. Trimming removed 5 bases at V and 2 bases at J, with 11 bases between. CDR3 size: 14 residues. CDR3 sequence (DNA): TGTGCCAGCAGTCCCTGGCCAGACACAGATACGCAGTATTTT. This sequence encodes CASSPWPDTDTQYF.

This chain uses TRBV21-1 with TRBJ1-3; the table's TRBD1 call for D was not verified on the DNA. TRBV21-1 corresponds to a pseudogene. The CDR3 has 16 residues. CDR3 DNA sequence: TGTGCCAGCAGCAAAGAGGGGGAACCCTCTGGAAACACCATATATTTT. As protein: CASSKEGEPSGNTIYF.

V gene TRBV4-1 combines with J gene TRBJ2-5, with D possibly matching TRBD1 (5 bases). From germline, CDR1 is MGHRA and CDR2 YSYEKL. The CDR3 runs to 15 residues. Trimming took off 4 bases at V and 1 base at J, with 13 bases between the two ends. The CDR3 DNA follows: TGCGCCAGCAGCCGAAGCCTAGACAGCCAAGAGACCCAGTACTTC. Protein product: CASSRSLDSQETQYF.

The chain employs TRBV2 and TRBJ2-3, with D perhaps matching TRBD2 (5 bases). The CDR3 runs 14 residues. V shed 6 bases and J shed 6 bases, with 16 bases lying between them. CDR1 and CDR2 (germline): SNHLY, FYNNEI. The CDR3 is CASREEARSDTQYF. CDR3 in DNA: TGTGCCAGCAGAGAGGAGGCCCGTTCCGATACGCAGTATTTT.

The chain has TRBV14 and TRBJ2-1; 8 bases are a match to TRBD2. This CDR3 comprises 15 residues. J gave up 0 bases and V 4 bases, and 2 bases lay outside the gene matches. CDR1 is SGHDN, CDR2 FVKESK, per germline. CDR3 region: CASSPSGFSYNEQFF. The CDR3 nucleotides read TGTGCCAGCAGCCCTAGCGGGTTCTCCTACAATGAGCAGTTCTTC. Supplemented by reference TRBV14 and TRBJ2-1, the full variable domain reads EAGVTQFPSHSVIEKGQTVTLRCDPISGHDNLYWYRRVMGKEIKFLLHFVKESKQDESGMPNNRFLAERTGGTYSTLKVQPAELEDSGVYFCASSPSGFSYNEQFFGPGTRLTVL.

This clone was observed a single time. V is TRBV6-5 and J is TRBJ1-2; possibly TRBD1 for D (6 bases). There are 12 residues in the CDR3. V was clipped by 8 bases and J by 3 bases, with 10 bases between them. Germline CDR1 reads MNHEY; CDR2 reads SVGAGI. CDR3 loop: CASGGGYYGYTF. The CDR3 nucleotides read TGTGCCAGCGGGGGCGGGTACTATGGCTACACCTTC.

This sequence joins TRBV3-1 (or the pseudogene TRBV3-2) and TRBJ2-7; 7 bases map to TRBD1. The CDR3 runs 17 residues. J lost 2 bases, V lost 3 bases, and 13 bases had no gene match. The germline CDR1 and CDR2 sequences are LGHDT and YNNKEL (reference sequence). DNA for the CDR3: TGTGCCAGCAGCCACGTCGATTCAGGGGGAAGGGCCTACGAGCAGTACTTC. This gives the protein CASSHVDSGGRAYEQYF.

V is TRBV3-1 (or the pseudogene TRBV3-2) and J is TRBJ2-7; TRBD2 matches 9 bases. Trimming at V came to 6 bases and at J to 2 bases, leaving 5 bases not matched to a gene. The CDR3 length is 14 residues. The V gene's germline CDR1 is LGHDT and CDR2 YNNKEL (reference sequence). The DNA of the CDR3 is TGTGCCAGCAGTCTGACTAGCGGCACCTACGAGCAGTACTTC. Translating gives CASSLTSGTYEQYF.

The V gene is TRBV12-3 or TRBV12-4, the J gene TRBJ2-7; 7 nucleotides match TRBD1. CDR3 size: 13 residues. With 5 bases clipped from V and 6 bases from J, the junction kept 7 bases outside the gene matches. CDR3 sequence: CASSGLQGSEQYF. As DNA, the CDR3 is TGTGCCAGCAGTGGGTTACAGGGGAGCGAGCAGTACTTC.

The V and J genes are TRBV5-6 and TRBJ2-2, with D possibly being TRBD1 (6 bases). V was clipped by 0 bases and J by 7 bases, with 16 bases between them. Looked up from germline, CDR1 is SGHDT and CDR2 is YYEEEE. The CDR3 length is 16 residues. CDR3 amino acids: CASSLELGARNGELFF. The CDR3 bases are TGTGCCAGCAGCTTGGAGCTGGGGGCGAGGAACGGGGAGCTGTTTTTT.

This chain uses TRBV7-2 with TRBJ2-1, with TRBD2 identical over 9 bases. Germline V gene data show CDR1 as SGHTA and CDR2 as FQGNSA. There are 16 residues in the CDR3. V trimming: 4 bases; J trimming: 0 bases; junction bases outside the gene matches: 4. Here the CDR3 DNA reads TGTGCCAGCAGCTCTAGCGGGGCCAGCTCCTACAATGAGCAGTTCTTC. Its translation: CASSSSGASSYNEQFF.

This rearrangement joins TRBV21-1 to TRBJ2-7; the table's D call of TRBD2 was not tested on the DNA. TRBV21-1 is noted as a pseudogene. The CDR3 loop spans 13 amino acids. The chain's CDR3 is CASSINAGYEQYF. The CDR3 DNA reads TGTGCCAGCAGCATTAACGCGGGTTACGAGCAGTACTTC.

The V gene is TRBV6-6, the J gene TRBJ2-2, with a tentative D call TRBD2 (5 bases). The CDR3 covers 13 residues. V lost 5 bases and J 7 bases, leaving 11 bases between the germline ends. Germline V gene sequence: CDR1 MNHNY, CDR2 SVGAGI (reference sequence). The CDR3 DNA is TGTGCCAGCAGTCCCCCCGGGATCGGGGAGCTGTTTTTT. Protein: CASSPPGIGELFF.

V usage is TRBV24-1 and J usage is TRBJ2-1; TRBD2 agrees at 7 bases. This CDR3 is 15 amino acids long. Per the germline V gene, CDR1 is KGHDR and CDR2 is SFDVKD. The J segment lost 0 bases and the V segment lost 6 bases, leaving 4 bases of the junction unmatched. The CDR3 DNA sequence: TGTGCCACCAGTACGGGGGGAAGCTCCTACAATGAGCAGTTCTTC. It codes for CATSTGGSSYNEQFF.